This is a list of T cell receptor beta chains from one sample in a study of blood T cell repertoires in COVID-19. TCRdb's table, derived via immunoSEQ multiplex PCR, lists solely in-frame clones and lacks some. The table includes roughly 140,000 clones, roughly 80% detected once. Material: peripheral blood. The origin of the receptors is a man in his 60s with acute or convalescent COVID-19. The CDR3 runs from the conserved cysteine through the conserved F or W. Each record gives: clone size, J gene, V gene, CDR3 protein. A row's size may be missing; if present it is once, few, many or a size class.

>.|TRBJ2-3|TRBV11-2
CASSSAGGRETDTQYF
>few|TRBJ2-7|TRBV6-6
CASSSQGASSYEQYF
>.|TRBJ1-4|TRBV5-1
CASRPQAPNEKLFF
>.|TRBJ2-5|TRBV25-1
CASSSAATQYF
>.|TRBJ2-5|TRBV2
CASSGATTLYF
>few|TRBJ1-1|TRBV9
CASSRDRANTEAFF
>few|TRBJ1-2|TRBV19
CASREQGQIYGYTF
>.|TRBJ1-5|TRBV2
CASSEGRRQPQHF
>.|TRBJ2-5|TRBV11-1
CASSLQGRETQYF
>once|TRBJ2-7|TRBV11-2
CASSFSGGNSGQYF
>once|TRBJ2-5|TRBV3-1/TRBV3-2
CASSQDIGAGGETQYF
>.|TRBJ2-7|TRBV19
CASSINRIDEQYF
>.|TRBJ2-7|TRBV7-2
CASSSRDRVYEQYF
>.|TRBJ2-7|TRBV3-1/TRBV3-2
CASSRDTYQQYF
>.|TRBJ2-1|TRBV7-9
CASSLEGWGLSSSYNEQFF
>once|TRBJ2-2|TRBV7-2
CASSLRLGATGELFF
>few|TRBJ1-2|TRBV4-2
CASSQAGSRGYTF
>.|TRBJ2-2|TRBV29-1
CSAGLTGELFF
>.|TRBJ1-2|TRBV6-5
CASTKSGANYGYTF
>once|TRBJ2-7|TRBV3-1/TRBV3-2
CASSQEGLARTYEQYF
>.|TRBJ1-1|TRBV3-1/TRBV3-2
CASSQASDTEAFF
>.|TRBJ2-1|TRBV11-2
CASSFGLRYNEQFF
>.|TRBJ1-1|TRBV11-2
CASSLRQAGGNTEAFF
>.|TRBJ2-1|TRBV7-6
CASSALADNYNEQFF
>few|TRBJ2-3|TRBV7-2
CASSRDRGTDTQYF
>once|TRBJ2-3|TRBV5-1
CASSWTGTSGASTDTQYF
>.|TRBJ2-1|TRBV18
CASSSDLAGDEQFF
>.|TRBJ1-2|TRBV6-5
CASSYQGGSDGYTF
>.|TRBJ1-1|TRBV7-2
CASSLGGQVTEAFF
>.|TRBJ2-3|TRBV10-3
CAISDRRTTTTDTQYF
>.|TRBJ2-1|TRBV5-1
CASSLGIGTSAYNEQFF
>.|TRBJ2-5|TRBV2
CASFYYQETQYF
>.|TRBJ2-2|TRBV10-3
CAISDPRLAGNTGELFF
>.|TRBJ2-7|TRBV9
CASSVEGMLGEQYF
>.|TRBJ1-1|TRBV5-1
CASSLAGGTNEAFF
>once|TRBJ2-1|TRBV7-7
CASSADRGDEQFF
>.|TRBJ1-2|TRBV2
CASSVTGTNYGYTF
>.|TRBJ1-6|TRBV7-8
CASRLGTGGLVGSPLHF
>.|TRBJ2-7|TRBV10-3
CAISEGTDEQYF
>.|TRBJ2-7|TRBV28
CASSARQASYEQYF
>.|TRBJ2-7|TRBV27
CASRRDTTYEQYF
>.|TRBJ1-2|TRBV6-5
CASSIGTVYGYTF
>.|TRBJ2-1|TRBV5-5
CASSLASGGAREQFF
>once|TRBJ1-1|TRBV7-2
CASSLWEQNTEAFF
>.|TRBJ1-1|TRBV5-6
CASSFRRSLGTEAFF
>.|TRBJ1-4|TRBV4-3
CASSLDRGWEKLFF
>.|TRBJ2-7|TRBV7-9
CASSVRGQGRGLVHEQYF
>once|TRBJ2-5|TRBV19
CASNTGQGRETQYF